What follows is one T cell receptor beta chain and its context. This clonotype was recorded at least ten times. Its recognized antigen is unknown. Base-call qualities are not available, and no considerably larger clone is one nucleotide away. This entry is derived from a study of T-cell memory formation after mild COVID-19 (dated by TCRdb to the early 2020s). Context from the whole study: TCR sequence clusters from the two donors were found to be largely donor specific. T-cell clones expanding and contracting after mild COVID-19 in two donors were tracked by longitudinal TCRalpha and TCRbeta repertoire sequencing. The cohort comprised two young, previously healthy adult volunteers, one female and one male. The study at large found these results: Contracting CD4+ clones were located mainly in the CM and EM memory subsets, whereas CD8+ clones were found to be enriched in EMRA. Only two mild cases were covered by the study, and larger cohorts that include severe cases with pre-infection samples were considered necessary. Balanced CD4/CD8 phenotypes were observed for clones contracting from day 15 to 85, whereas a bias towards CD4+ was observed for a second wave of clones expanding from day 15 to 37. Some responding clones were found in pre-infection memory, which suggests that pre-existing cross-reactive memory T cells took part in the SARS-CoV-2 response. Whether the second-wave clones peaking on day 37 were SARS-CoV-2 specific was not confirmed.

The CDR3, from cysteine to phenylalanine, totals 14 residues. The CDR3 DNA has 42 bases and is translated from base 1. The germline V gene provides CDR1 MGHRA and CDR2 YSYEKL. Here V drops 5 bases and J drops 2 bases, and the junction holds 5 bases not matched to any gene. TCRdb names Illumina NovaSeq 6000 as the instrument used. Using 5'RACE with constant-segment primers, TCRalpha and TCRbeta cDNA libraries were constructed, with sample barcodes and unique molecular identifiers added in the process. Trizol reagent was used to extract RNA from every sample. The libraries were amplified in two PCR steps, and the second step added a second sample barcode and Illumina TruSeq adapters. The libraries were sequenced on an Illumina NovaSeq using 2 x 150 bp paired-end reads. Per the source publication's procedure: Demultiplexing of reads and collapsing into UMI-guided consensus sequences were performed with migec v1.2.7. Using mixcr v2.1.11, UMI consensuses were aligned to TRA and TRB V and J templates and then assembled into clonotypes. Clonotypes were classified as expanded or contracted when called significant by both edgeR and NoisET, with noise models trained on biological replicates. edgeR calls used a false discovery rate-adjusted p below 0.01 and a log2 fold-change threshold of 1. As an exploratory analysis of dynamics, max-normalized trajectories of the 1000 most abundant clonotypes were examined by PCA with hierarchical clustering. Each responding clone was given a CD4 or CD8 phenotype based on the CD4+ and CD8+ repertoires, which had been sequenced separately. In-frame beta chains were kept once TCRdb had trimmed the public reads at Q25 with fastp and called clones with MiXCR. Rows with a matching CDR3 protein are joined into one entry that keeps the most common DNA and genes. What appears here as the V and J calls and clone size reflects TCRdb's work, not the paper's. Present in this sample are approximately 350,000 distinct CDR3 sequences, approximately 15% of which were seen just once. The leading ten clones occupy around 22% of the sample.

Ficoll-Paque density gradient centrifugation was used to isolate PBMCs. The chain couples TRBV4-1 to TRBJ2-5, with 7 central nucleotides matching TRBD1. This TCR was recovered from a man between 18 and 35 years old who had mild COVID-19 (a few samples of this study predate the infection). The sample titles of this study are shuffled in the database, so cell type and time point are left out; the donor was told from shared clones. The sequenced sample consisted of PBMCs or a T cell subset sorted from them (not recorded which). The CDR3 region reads CASSWGQQQETQYF. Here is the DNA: TGCGCCAGCAGCTGGGGACAGCAACAAGAGACCCAGTACTTC.